A selection of T cell receptor beta chains follows, all from one sample in a study of T cells after yellow fever vaccination. Each CDR3 protein is one row after TCRdb ran MiXCR on the 5' RACE reads. The sample comprises about 320,000 distinct CDR3 sequences, around 4.4% of which are singletons, and approximately 19% rests with the top ten. The sequencing used PBMCs, collected 15 days after the yellow fever booster vaccination. The receptors were sampled from a man aged 18 to 35 who received the YFV17D yellow fever vaccine. CDR3s include the opening cysteine and the closing phenylalanine or tryptophan. D genes are given only for firm matches. Clone size is stated in some rows and not others, as once, few, many or a class when expanded.

TRBD1	TRBJ1-5	TRBV27	few	TGTGCCAGCAGTTTCGGGACAGGTAGCAATCAGCCCCAGCATTTT	CASSFGTGSNQPQHF
TRBD2	TRBJ2-1	TRBV7-2	many	TGTGCCAGCAGCGCAGGGCTAGCGGGAGCCAATGAGCAGTTCTTC	CASSAGLAGANEQFF
NA	TRBJ2-1	TRBV24-1	many	TGTGCCACCAGTGATTTCGGGGGTAATGAGCAGTTCTTC	CATSDFGGNEQFF
NA	TRBJ1-1	TRBV20-1	few	TGCAGTGCTATCGAGAGCTACGGATTGGCTTTCTTT	CSAIESYGLAFF
TRBD1	TRBJ2-1	TRBV4-1	NA	TGCGCCAGCAGCCAAGGGGACAGGGGTTTTGAGCAGTTCTTC	CASSQGDRGFEQFF
TRBD2	TRBJ2-5	TRBV12-3/TRBV12-4	NA	TGTGCCAGCTGTTTGAGCGGGGGGCAAGAGACCCAGTACTTC	CASCLSGGQETQYF
TRBD1	TRBJ2-3	TRBV5-5	many	TGTGCCAGCAGGGGGAGACAGGGAATTCTCACAGATACGCAGTATTTT	CASRGRQGILTDTQYF
NA	TRBJ2-2	TRBV12-3/TRBV12-4	many	TGTGCCAGCAGTTCAGGGTTTAACACCGGGGAGCTGTTTTTT	CASSSGFNTGELFF
NA	TRBJ2-3	TRBV7-6	few	TGTGCCAGCAGCTTAGAGGTTATGCAGCTTCAAATATTGGATACGCAGTATTTT	CASSLEVMQLQILDTQYF
NA	TRBJ2-2	TRBV10-3	NA	TGTGACATCAGTGAGATTACCGGGGAGCTGTTTTTT	CDISEITGELFF
TRBD2	TRBJ2-3	TRBV27	many	TGTGCCAGCAGTAAACGGGAGACTAGCGGACCAGATACGCAGTATTTT	CASSKRETSGPDTQYF
NA	TRBJ1-1	TRBV12-3/TRBV12-4	NA	TGTGCCAGCAGTCCCCACCGGGCGGCGGAAGCTTTCTTT	CASSPHRAAEAFF
TRBD1	TRBJ2-5	TRBV6-2/TRBV6-3	NA	TGTGCCAGCAGATCTTCCGGGACAGGGCTACAAGAGACCCAGTACTTC	CASRSSGTGLQETQYF
NA	TRBJ2-5	TRBV11-3	NA	TGTGCCAGCAGCTCGGGACCTTCTGCAGAGACCCAGTACTTC	CASSSGPSAETQYF
TRBD2	TRBJ2-1	TRBV7-3	few	TGTGCCAGCAGCGCCTCCGGCCTAGCGGGGGGACGCAATGAGCAGTTCTTC	CASSASGLAGGRNEQFF
NA	TRBJ1-6	TRBV5-1	NA	TGCGCCAGCAGCTTGTTACAGGGAACGGGCAATTCACCCCTCCACTTT	CASSLLQGTGNSPLHF
NA	TRBJ2-3	TRBV12-3/TRBV12-4	few	TGTGCCAGCAGTTTACAGGGCGTGGAGGGGCAGTATTTT	CASSLQGVEGQYF
NA	TRBJ2-2	TRBV15	few	TGTGCCACCAGCAGAGGGGGGTTTGGGGGGCACGGGGAGCTGTTTTTT	CATSRGGFGGHGELFF
NA	TRBJ1-2	TRBV9	few	TGTGCCAGCAGCCGGGGAGAATATGGCTACACCTTC	CASSRGEYGYTF
TRBD2	TRBJ2-5	TRBV29-1	few	TGCAGCGGAAACGAGGGGCTAGCGGGGGCGGAGACCCAGTACTTC	CSGNEGLAGAETQYF
NA	TRBJ1-1	TRBV5-1	NA	TGCGCCAGCAGCACCCTAAGGGGGAACACTGAAGCTTTCTTT	CASSTLRGNTEAFF
NA	TRBJ2-3	TRBV9	few	TGTGCCAGCAGCGAAAATAAGCGGACAGTCACAGATACGCAGTATTTT	CASSENKRTVTDTQYF
TRBD1	TRBJ2-7	TRBV9	many	TGTGCCAGCAGCGGCGGGACAGGGGGACCCTACGAGCAGTACTTC	CASSGGTGGPYEQYF
NA	TRBJ2-1	TRBV20-1	many	TGCAGTGCTAGAGAGAGCCCGGGGGGCCGATACAATGAGCAGTTCTTC	CSARESPGGRYNEQFF
NA	TRBJ2-6	TRBV12-3/TRBV12-4	few	TGTGCCAGCAGTTCCTCCAGGGTGGTCCTAATCGCTGGGGCCAACGTCCTGACTTTC	CASSSSRVVLIAGANVLTF
TRBD1	TRBJ2-6	TRBV29-1	few	TGCAGCGTTGCACAGGGGGCCACTGGGGCCAACGTCCTGACTTTC	CSVAQGATGANVLTF
NA	TRBJ2-3	TRBV7-2	NA	TGTGCCAGCAGCCCCCTAGCGCGGAGCACAGATACGCAGTATTTT	CASSPLARSTDTQYF
TRBD2	TRBJ2-5	TRBV4-3	many	TGCGCCAGCAGCCAAGAAGTAGCCGGACTAGCGGGGGGAGAGACCCAGTACTTC	CASSQEVAGLAGGETQYF
NA	TRBJ2-7	TRBV5-1	many	TGCGCCAGCAGCTTGGAGTCCGCGTACGAGCAGTACTTC	CASSLESAYEQYF
TRBD1	TRBJ2-1	TRBV24-1	NA	TGTGCCACCAGGGGCGGGACAGGGGAGTACAATGAGCAGTTCTTC	CATRGGTGEYNEQFF
NA	TRBJ1-2	TRBV5-1	few	TGCGCCAGCACCACAAGTACAGGGATGGGATACGGCTACACCTTC	CASTTSTGMGYGYTF
NA	TRBJ1-2	TRBV6-2/TRBV6-3	many	TGTGCCAGCAGTTACCCCCAGGGCTATGGCTACACCTTC	CASSYPQGYGYTF
NA	TRBJ1-2	TRBV12-3/TRBV12-4	many	TGTGCCAGCAGTTTAAGTAACCCGCGCGGTACCTATGGCTACACCTTC	CASSLSNPRGTYGYTF
NA	TRBJ2-7	TRBV27	NA	TGTGCCAGCAGTTTATCCCTAGACACCTACGAGCAGTACTTC	CASSLSLDTYEQYF
TRBD2	TRBJ2-2	TRBV7-9	few	TGTGCCAGCAGCAGACGTTCGGGGGGTACCGGGGAGCTGTTTTTT	CASSRRSGGTGELFF
NA	TRBJ1-6	TRBV20-1	few	TGCAGTGCTAGATACCGCGGGGGTTCACCCCTCCACTTT	CSARYRGGSPLHF
NA	TRBJ1-1	TRBV5-1	few	TGCGCCAGCAGCTTTCAGGGGACCACTGAAGCTTTCTTT	CASSFQGTTEAFF
NA	TRBJ2-7	TRBV12-5	many	TGTGCTAGTGGTTTGGCCGAATATCAGTACTTC	CASGLAEYQYF
TRBD2	TRBJ2-1	TRBV7-2	NA	TGTGCCAGCAGCTTTCCGGGACTAGCGGCTCTCAATGAGCAGTTCTTC	CASSFPGLAALNEQFF
NA	TRBJ2-3	TRBV5-1	many	TGCGCCAGCAGCCAGGGCGGACTTAGAAGCACAGATACGCAGTATTTT	CASSQGGLRSTDTQYF
NA	TRBJ2-2	TRBV10-3	few	TGTGCCATCAGTGAGTCCGCACGGGCCTCCACCGGGGAGCTGTTTTTT	CAISESARASTGELFF